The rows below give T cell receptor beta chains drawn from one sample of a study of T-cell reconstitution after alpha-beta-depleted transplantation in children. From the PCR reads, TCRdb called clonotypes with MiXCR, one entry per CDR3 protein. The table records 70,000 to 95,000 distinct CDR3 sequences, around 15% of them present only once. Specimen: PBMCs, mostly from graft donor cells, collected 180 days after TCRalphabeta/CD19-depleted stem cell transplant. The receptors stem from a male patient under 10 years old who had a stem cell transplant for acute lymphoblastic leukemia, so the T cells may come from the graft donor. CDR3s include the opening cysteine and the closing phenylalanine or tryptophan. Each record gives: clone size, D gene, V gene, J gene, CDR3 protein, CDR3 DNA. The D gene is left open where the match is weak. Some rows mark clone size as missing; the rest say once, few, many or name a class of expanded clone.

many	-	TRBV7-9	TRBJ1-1	CASSLVLGMNTEAFF	TGTGCCAGCAGCTTAGTTCTGGGAATGAACACTGAAGCTTTCTTT
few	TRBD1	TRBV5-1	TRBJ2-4	CASSLPRDRVPGVKNIQYF	TGCGCCAGCAGCTTGCCAAGGGACAGGGTCCCCGGAGTCAAAAACATTCAGTACTTC
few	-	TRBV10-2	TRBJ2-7	CASSLNSYEQYF	TGCGCCAGCAGCCTGAATTCCTACGAGCAGTACTTC
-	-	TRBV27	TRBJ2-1	CASSSPGGSIDEQFF	TGTGCCAGCAGTTCCCCCGGAGGTAGTATAGATGAGCAGTTCTTC
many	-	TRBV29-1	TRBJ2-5	CSVDRSKTQYF	TGCAGCGTTGACAGGAGTAAGACCCAGTACTTC
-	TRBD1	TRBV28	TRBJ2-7	CASRGQGFVHEQYF	TGTGCCAGCAGGGGACAGGGTTTTGTCCACGAGCAGTACTTC
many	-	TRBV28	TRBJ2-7	CASSFPGDMTYEQYF	TGTGCCAGCAGTTTCCCGGGGGACATGACCTACGAGCAGTACTTC
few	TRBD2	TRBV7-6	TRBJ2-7	CASSSSGLRVSYEQYF	TGTGCCAGCAGCTCATCGGGACTACGAGTCTCCTACGAGCAGTACTTC
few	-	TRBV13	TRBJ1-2	CASSLRRPSGGYTF	TGTGCCAGCAGCTTACGGCGGCCGAGTGGTGGCTACACCTTC
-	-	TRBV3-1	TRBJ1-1	CASSQDRGLLNTEAFF	TGTGCCAGCAGCCAAGATCGGGGACTCTTGAACACTGAAGCTTTCTTT
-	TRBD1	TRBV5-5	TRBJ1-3	CASSVRDRTGNTIYF	TGTGCCAGCAGCGTCCGGGACAGGACCGGAAACACCATATATTTT
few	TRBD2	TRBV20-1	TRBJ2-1	CSASGWALAGNEQFF	TGCAGTGCTAGTGGGTGGGCACTAGCGGGGAATGAGCAGTTCTTC
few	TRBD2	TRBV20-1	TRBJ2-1	CSARDSTSGSRICNEQFF	TGCAGTGCTAGAGATTCAACTAGCGGGAGTCGAATCTGCAATGAGCAGTTCTTC
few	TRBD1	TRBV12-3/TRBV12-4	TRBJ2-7	CASTSGQGLTYEQYF	TGTGCCAGCACCTCGGGACAGGGCCTCACCTACGAGCAGTACTTC
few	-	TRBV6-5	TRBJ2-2	CASSYSRKAGELFF	TGTGCCAGCAGTTACTCGAGAAAGGCCGGGGAGCTGTTTTTT
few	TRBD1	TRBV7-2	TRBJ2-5	CASSLAAGQGQETQYF	TGTGCCAGCAGCTTAGCAGCCGGACAGGGGCAAGAGACCCAGTACTTC
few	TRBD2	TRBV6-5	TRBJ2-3	CASSSRKIAGASTDTQYF	TGTGCCAGCAGTTCCCGTAAGATAGCGGGGGCATCCACAGATACGCAGTATTTT
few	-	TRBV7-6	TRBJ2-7	CASSTRDGIAYF	TGTGCCAGCAGCACCCGGGACGGAATAGCGTACTTC
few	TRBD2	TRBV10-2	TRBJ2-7	CASSALAGEYEQYF	TGCGCCAGCTCTGCTCTAGCGGGGGAGTACGAGCAGTACTTC
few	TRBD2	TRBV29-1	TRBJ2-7	CSPGGPYEQYF	TGCAGCCCGGGGGGTCCTTACGAGCAGTACTTC
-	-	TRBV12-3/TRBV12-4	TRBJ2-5	CASSADSAAQYF	TGTGCCAGCAGTGCGGACTCGGCGGCCCAGTACTTC
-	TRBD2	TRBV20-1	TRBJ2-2	CSARDRSGGPDTGELFF	TGCAGCGCTAGAGATCGAAGCGGGGGGCCGGACACCGGGGAGCTGTTTTTT
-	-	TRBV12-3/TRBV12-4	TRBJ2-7	CASSPGHFGASGVQYF	TGTGCCAGCAGTCCAGGACATTTCGGGGCGTCGGGCGTGCAGTACTTC
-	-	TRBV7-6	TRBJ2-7	CASSLARANEQYF	TGTGCCAGCAGCTTAGCGAGGGCAAACGAGCAGTACTTC
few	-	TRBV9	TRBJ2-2	CASSLATGTGELFF	TGTGCCAGCAGCCTAGCAACAGGCACCGGGGAGCTGTTTTTT
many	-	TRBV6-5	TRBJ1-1	CASSYSIQGSEAFF	TGTGCCAGCAGTTACTCTATTCAGGGGTCTGAAGCTTTCTTT
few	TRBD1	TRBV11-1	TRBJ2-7	CASSSRDRGSYEQYF	TGTGCCAGCAGCTCCCGGGACAGGGGGTCCTACGAGCAGTACTTC
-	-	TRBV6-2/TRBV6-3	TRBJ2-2	CASMPRNTGELFF	TGTGCCAGCATGCCCCGAAACACCGGGGAGCTGTTTTTT
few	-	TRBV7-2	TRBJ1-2	CASQGGRGMFNYGYTF	TGTGCCAGCCAAGGGGGACGAGGGATGTTTAACTATGGCTACACCTTC
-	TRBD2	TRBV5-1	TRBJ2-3	CASSLHSGGKSSTDTQYF	TGCGCCAGCAGCTTGCACAGCGGGGGAAAATCTAGCACAGATACGCAGTATTTT
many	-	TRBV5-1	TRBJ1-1	CASSLALNTEAFF	TGCGCCAGCAGCTTGGCCCTAAACACTGAAGCTTTCTTT
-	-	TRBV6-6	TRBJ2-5	CASGRTTTETQYF	TGTGCCAGCGGGAGAACTACCACGGAGACCCAGTACTTC
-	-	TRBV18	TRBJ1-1	CASSPPVAEAFF	TGTGCCAGCTCACCACCTGTCGCTGAAGCTTTCTTT
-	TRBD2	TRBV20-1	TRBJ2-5	CSATTSGGASLETQYF	TGCAGTGCGACGACTAGCGGGGGGGCCTCGTTAGAGACCCAGTACTTC
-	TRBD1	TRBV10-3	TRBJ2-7	CAIRRTGGAGEQYF	TGTGCCATCAGACGGACAGGGGGCGCGGGCGAGCAGTACTTC
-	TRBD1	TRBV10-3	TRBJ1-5	CAIRDRDAQPQHF	TGTGCCATCAGGGACAGGGATGCTCAGCCCCAGCATTTT
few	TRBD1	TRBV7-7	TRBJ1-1	CASSPAGTGVTEAFF	TGTGCCAGCAGCCCAGCCGGGACAGGGGTGACTGAAGCTTTCTTT
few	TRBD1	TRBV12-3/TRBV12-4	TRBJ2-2	CASSLRGPGELFF	TGTGCCAGCAGTCTCAGGGGGCCCGGGGAGCTGTTTTTT
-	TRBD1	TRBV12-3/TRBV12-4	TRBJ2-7	CASSSSGQGIYEQYF	TGTGCCAGCAGTTCATCAGGACAGGGGATCTACGAGCAGTACTTC
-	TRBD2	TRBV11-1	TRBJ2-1	CASSSGLAGILSYNEQFF	TGTGCCAGCAGCTCGGGACTAGCGGGGATCTTGTCGTACAATGAGCAGTTCTTC
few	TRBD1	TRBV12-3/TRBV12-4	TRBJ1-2	CASSTTGGDYTF	TGTGCCAGCAGTACGACAGGGGGTGACTACACCTTC
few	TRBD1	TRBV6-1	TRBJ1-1	CASSEVRTGINTEAFF	TGTGCCAGCAGTGAAGTGAGGACAGGGATCAACACTGAAGCTTTCTTT
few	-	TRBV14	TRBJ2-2	CASSPQTGELFF	TGTGCCAGCAGCCCCCAAACCGGGGAGCTGTTTTTT
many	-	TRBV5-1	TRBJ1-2	CASSVTGPLEGYTF	TGCGCCAGCAGCGTAACGGGACCACTGGAGGGCTACACCTTC
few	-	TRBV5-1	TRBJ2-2	CASSLREFGTGELFF	TGCGCCAGCAGCTTGAGGGAGTTCGGCACCGGGGAGCTGTTTTTT
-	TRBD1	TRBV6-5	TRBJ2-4	CASSYLQGPTTNIQYF	TGTGCCAGCAGTTATCTACAGGGGCCCACAACAAACATTCAGTACTTC
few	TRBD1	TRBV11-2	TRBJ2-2	CASSLQGASTGELFF	TGTGCCAGCAGCTTACAGGGGGCGAGCACCGGGGAGCTGTTTTTT
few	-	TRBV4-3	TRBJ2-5	CASSQGVGGLETQYF	TGCGCCAGCAGCCAAGGAGTGGGGGGATTAGAGACCCAGTACTTC